The present T cell receptor (beta chain) was sequenced within a study of identical twins. Study results and caveats: Zero-insertion analyses could be partly confounded by invariant MAIT and iNKT cells.

cDNA carried unique molecular identifiers, and a universal primer site was added by template switching. TCRdb re-analysed the 5' RACE reads in MiXCR, keeping a single row per CDR3 protein. The table includes about 690,000 distinct CDR3 sequences, less than 7% detected once. This clonotype was found many times. Its antigen is unknown. The CDR3 is 12 amino acids. The V end was cut by 3 bases, the J end by 2 bases, with 8 bases between. The V gene's germline CDR1 is DFQATT and CDR2 SNEGSKA (reference sequence). The gene calls are TRBV20-1 and TRBJ2-7, with D possibly being TRBD1 (5 bases). The sequencing input was naive T cells sorted from blood. This TCR came from a man aged 18 to 29 in good health. CDR3 amino acids: CSARGRAYEQYF. As DNA, the CDR3 is TGCAGTGCTAGGGGCAGGGCCTACGAGCAGTACTTC.